This is a list of T cell receptor beta chains from one sample in a study of monozygotic twins with inflammatory bowel disease. No DNA is given; TCRdb re-called the 5' RACE reads and lists each CDR3 protein once. The sample holds approximately 400,000 distinct CDR3 sequences. The sequencing sample was made of blood. The receptors shown here come from a human donor with ulcerative colitis or Crohn's disease, or a healthy co-twin of an affected twin (not recorded which). CDR3s include the opening cysteine and the closing phenylalanine or tryptophan.

J	V	CDR3
TRBJ2-3	TRBV9	CASSETSSTDTQYF
TRBJ1-2	TRBV9	CASSSPLHQAYGYTF
TRBJ2-4	TRBV12-3/TRBV12-4	CASSLASGLAGGGLAKNIQYF
TRBJ1-5	TRBV20-1	CSASVRGNQPQHF
TRBJ1-5	TRBV4-3	CASSHVYQGPSWPQHF
TRBJ2-5	TRBV7-9	CASSLYEWTGGETQYF
TRBJ1-6	TRBV6-2/TRBV6-3	CACRGVGSSRFWTLHF
TRBJ1-5	TRBV4-3	CASSQEKGRNQPQHF
TRBJ2-7	TRBV6-5	CASSYSILQGYEQYF
TRBJ2-2	TRBV5-1	CASSKTGLAGELFF
TRBJ2-5	TRBV24-1	CATSDFWETQYF
TRBJ2-1	TRBV27	CASSLGSTRRGDEQFF
TRBJ2-3	TRBV6-1	CASSDAFSTDTQYF
TRBJ1-1	TRBV9	CASSVIPGQVNTEAFF
TRBJ2-7	TRBV13	CASSLSGAVPHEQYF
TRBJ2-1	TRBV4-2	CASSQDFSGTYLYNEQFF
TRBJ1-5	TRBV6-2/TRBV6-3	CASRHRASQHF
TRBJ1-4	TRBV18	CASGDNVNRELFF
TRBJ2-1	TRBV4-2	CASSQGSLAGGRDEQFF
TRBJ2-5	TRBV11-2	CASSLDLGRGQETQYF
TRBJ2-2	TRBV12-3/TRBV12-4	CASSLHGGNTGELFF
TRBJ2-3	TRBV24-1	CATSDDRAADTQYF
TRBJ2-1	TRBV5-1	CASSLDGQSWVNEQFF
TRBJ1-2	TRBV4-2	CASSHRDEGNYGYTF
TRBJ2-5	TRBV3-1	CASSQGTGETQYF
TRBJ1-6	TRBV7-9	CASSLGQGLYNSPLHF
TRBJ2-1	TRBV5-1	CASSLPLDRGSKGFSSYNEQFF
TRBJ2-7	TRBV7-2	CASSYVGSRMDEQYF
TRBJ1-2	TRBV19	CASRGRDYGYTF
TRBJ2-2	TRBV5-1	CASSIQGYGNTGELFF
TRBJ2-5	TRBV7-2	CASSLDLTETQYF
TRBJ2-1	TRBV5-1	CASGGQGPYNEQFF
TRBJ2-7	TRBV4-1	CASSLIRVESYEQYF
TRBJ1-5	TRBV12-3/TRBV12-4	CASSSQYSNQPQHF
TRBJ2-3	TRBV6-5	CASSYQGLAGARTDTQYF
TRBJ1-1	TRBV7-2	CASSFGGARTEAFF
TRBJ2-5	TRBV4-3	CASSQEETMGQGASETQYF
TRBJ2-1	TRBV12-3/TRBV12-4	CASSRTGEINEQFF
TRBJ2-1	TRBV20-1	CSAPTWANNEQFF
TRBJ1-1	TRBV5-1	CASSLGIRGGGNTEAFF
TRBJ2-7	TRBV27	CASSSFDPRLAGPYEQYF
TRBJ2-5	TRBV2	CASHQASYQETQYF
TRBJ1-1	TRBV7-2	CASSSGQGDSFTEAFF
TRBJ2-7	TRBV12-3/TRBV12-4	CASSPGWTYEQYF
TRBJ2-3	TRBV5-1	CASSYLRDRGLDTQYF
TRBJ2-3	TRBV28	CASKTSGPLSTDTQYF
TRBJ1-1	TRBV25-1	CASSETAGRVNTEAFF
TRBJ2-1	TRBV11-1	CASSLPTGQYSSYNEQFF
TRBJ1-1	TRBV6-2/TRBV6-3	CASSYLALNTEAFF
TRBJ1-1	TRBV5-1	CASSLALSAPEAFF
TRBJ2-3	TRBV5-5	CASSLWDRVLTDTQYF
TRBJ2-7	TRBV6-5	CASSFQATDYEQYF
TRBJ1-2	TRBV5-5	CASSSGVLSGYTF
TRBJ2-1	TRBV6-1	CASSHDRGSYNEQFF
TRBJ2-5	TRBV5-1	CASSSLTVGETQYF
TRBJ2-7	TRBV5-5	CASSLEGAHFRQYF